This note documents a single T cell receptor beta chain sequence. Its antigen is not identified. This specimen comes from a study of T cell responses to AZD1222 COVID-19 vaccine. The study, taken as a whole, reports: Spike-spanning, vaccine-associated CD4 TCRs were dominant at 160-218 and 743-854.

The CDR3 extends over 17 amino acids. V gave up 1 base and J gave up 1 base, with 17 bases separating them. Looked up from germline, CDR1 is SGHDT and CDR2 is YYEEEE. The data were produced by immunoSEQ multiplex PCR, yet TCRdb's version contains in-frame clones alone and is incomplete. The table lists about 150,000 clones, about 90% of them singletons. This chain links TRBV5-6 with TRBJ1-2, with D perhaps matching TRBD1 (5 bases). The material sequenced was peripheral blood, taken on day 0 of AZD1222 vaccination. The clonotype originates from an adult in good health. CDR3 coding DNA: TGTGCCAGCAGCTTGAAGGATTACAGGATTCTTAACTATGGCTACACCTTC. Protein product: CASSLKDYRILNYGYTF.